This T cell receptor beta chain was recovered during a study of vaccination and CD4 T cells after COVID-19 (dated by TCRdb to the early 2020s). For context, the study as a whole: Every convalescent patient had a positive nasal swab PCR test for SARS-CoV-2, with mild disease in under ten patients and severe disease in one. The convalescent cohort comprised six males and four females, including two Hispanic individuals, seven Caucasians, two Asians and one multiracial person. Participants received two doses of either the Pfizer-BioNTech BNT162b2 vaccine (n=8) or the Moderna mRNA-1273 vaccine (n=2). Post-COVID blood samples were collected from convalescent patients a median of around 100 days after diagnosis, with a range of roughly 30 to 161 days. Post-vaccine blood samples were taken a median of approximately 70 days after the second vaccine dose, with a range of roughly 14 to 250 days. The cultures were stimulated with overlapping spike peptide pools from SARS-CoV-2 and from the common cold coronaviruses HCoV-NL63, HCoV-OC43 and HCoV-229E. In control cultures, a CEFX viral epitope pool was used as positive control, an HIV-1 Nef peptide pool was used as negative control, or no peptide was added. In over 8 COVID-19 convalescent patients and a few infection-naive healthy vaccine recipients, the spike-specific CD4+ TCR repertoire before mRNA vaccination was compared with the repertoire after mRNA vaccination. Overall results and qualifications from the work: Nearly all vaccine-specific clones in convalescent patients (304 of 307) were mono-reactive for SARS-CoV-2 spike rather than cross-reactive with common cold coronaviruses. Only a relatively small number of convalescent patients were included in the study, and early timepoints following natural infection were not analyzed. In convalescent patients, a median around 86% of post-vaccine SARS-CoV-2-reactive clones were detected only after vaccination, suggesting vaccine-specific priming. The median count of SARS-CoV-2-reactive clonotypes went up from 20 to 25 after infection to 30 to 40 after vaccination, although the change was not significant.

From cysteine to phenylalanine, the CDR3 is 12 amino acids long. Just the 36-base CDR3 DNA is kept, in frame starting at base 1. V drops 6 bases and J drops 3 bases, leaving 8 bases in between. This specimen's treatment or condition label, per the study, means: roughly 10-day PBMC culture with coronavirus spike peptide pools or control peptides (ViraFEST assay). To expand antigen-specific T cells with peptide pools and then pick out the expanded clonotypes through TCR sequencing, the study relied on the ViraFEST assay. The convalescent patients' positive SARS-CoV-2 PCR tests fell between March and December 2020, which was before the Alpha, Beta and Delta variants emerged in the United States. PBMCs were cultured at a few million per well in IMDM supplemented with 5% human AB serum and about 9.6 IU/ml IL-2, with 9.5 to 10 ug/ml peptide pools added. Half of the culture medium was replaced with fresh IL-2-containing medium on days 3 and 7. After 10 days of culture, CD4+ T cells were isolated by negative selection using the EasySep CD4+ T cell isolation kit. Ficoll-Paque Plus gradient centrifugation was used to isolate PBMCs from whole blood, and the isolated PBMCs were then either used fresh or cryopreserved at -140C. Each culture condition was generally run in triplicate wells.

Worth noting for this clonotype: It has no known antigen specificity. No qualities accompany the bases; no much larger clone lies one base away.

Receptor libraries were prepared by PCR. DNA from cultured CD4+ T cells was subjected to TCR sequencing with the Oncomine TCR Beta short-read assay at the Johns Hopkins FTIC core. The QIAamp micro DNA kit was used to extract genomic DNA from the cultured CD4+ T cells. Oncomine TCR Beta libraries made from cultured CD4+ T cells were pooled using unique dual indexes and sequenced on an Illumina iSeq 100. As for the original processing: Non-productive sequences were removed, and CDR3s that did not start with C, did not end with F or W, or were shorter than 7 amino acids were discarded. The MANAFEST web application identified antigen-specific clonotypes by comparing peptide-stimulated wells against reference wells and other culture wells. Positive clones required FDR below 0.05, an odds ratio above 5, and productive frequency above 0.1% in at least two of three replicate wells. A clonotype was classed as cross-reactive if the clonotype showed significant expansion both in SARS-CoV-2 spike wells and in at least one common cold coronavirus spike condition. CDR3 homology was assessed with Levenshtein distances (stringdist) and unrooted phylogenetic trees (ape) in R version 3.6.1. TCRdb took the public reads, trimmed them with fastp at Q25, ran MiXCR for clone calling and kept in-frame beta chains. Under each unique CDR3 protein, matching rows form one entry showing the most common genes and DNA. The V and J calls were not made by the authors but by TCRdb's processing. The sample contains 15,000 or so distinct CDR3 sequences, just under 45% of them found a single time. Over 7.5% of the sample goes to the ten largest clones.

Recombination linked TRBV12-3 or TRBV12-4 to TRBJ1-1; confidence is insufficient to name the D gene. Material: CD4+ T cells from blood, cultured in vitro. The source of this sequence is a human donor who had recovered from COVID-19. The CDR3 corresponds to CASRPRDTEAFF. In nucleotides, the sequence is TGTGCCAGCAGGCCCCGGGACACTGAAGCTTTCTTT.